The next 11 T cell receptor beta chains were all read from a single sample in a study of immune cell composition in non-small cell lung cancer. Profiled with immunoSEQ multiplex PCR; TCRdb holds only in-frame clones, not every one. Of about 14,000 clones in the sample, about 70% are singletons; the top ten hold 13% to 15%. The source material was lung tumor tissue. The receptors stem from a human donor with non-small cell lung cancer.

J is TRBJ1-1 and V is TRBV2, with a tentative D call TRBD1 (5 bases). Trimming removed 0 bases from V and 10 bases from J, with 9 bases in between. CDR1 and CDR2 from the germline V gene are SNHLY and FYNNEI. The length of the CDR3 is 12 residues. The CDR3 DNA sequence: TGTGCCAGCAGTGAAGCGGGGGGGGGAGCTTTCTTT. Translating it yields CASSEAGGGAFF.

In its sample, this clone was seen once. This sequence joins TRBV5-1 and TRBJ2-3, with D possibly TRBD2 on 5 matching bases. Germline V gene lookup returns CDR1 SGHRS and CDR2 YFSETQ. This CDR3 spans 11 amino acids. Trimming cost V 7 bases and J 6 bases, with 9 bases left between them. The CDR3 sequence is CASRDWDTQYF. In DNA, the CDR3 is TGCGCCAGCCGGGATTGGGATACGCAGTATTTT.

CDR3 region: CASSLMGTGKTGELFF. The CDR3 nucleotides are TGTGCCAGCAGCTTAATGGGGACAGGAAAGACCGGGGAGCTGTTTTTT. This sequence joins TRBV7-3 and TRBJ2-2; 8 bases line up with TRBD1. Germline V gene lookup returns CDR1 SGHTA and CDR2 FQGTGA. The CDR3 extends over 16 amino acids. The junction had 6 bases not matched to a gene; V was cut back by 1 base and J by 5 bases.

The V call is TRBV28, the J call TRBJ1-1; TRBD1 matches at 8 bases. Germline trimming cut 6 bases from V and 4 bases from J; bases unmatched to any gene: 1. CDR1 MDHEN and CDR2 SYDVKM come from the germline V gene. This CDR3 is 12 amino acids long. The CDR3 region has the DNA TGTGCCAGCAGCACAGGGGGCACTGAAGCTTTCTTT. Protein: CASSTGGTEAFF.

The chain joins TRBV19 to TRBJ2-5, with TRBD1 matching over 7 bases. Germline values: CDR1 LNHDA, CDR2 SQIVND (reference sequence). The J segment lost 4 bases and the V segment lost 5 bases, leaving 7 bases of the junction unmatched. The CDR3 is 14 amino acids. The CDR3 sequence: CASSRQGVIETQYF. The CDR3, as DNA: TGTGCCAGTAGTCGACAGGGAGTCATAGAGACCCAGTACTTC.

The rearrangement joins TRBV29-1 to TRBJ1-2; D is possibly TRBD1 (5 bases). The CDR3 sequence is 11 residues long. The V gene's germline CDR1 is SQVTM and CDR2 ANQGSEA. With 1 base removed from V and 6 bases from J, the gap between germline ends came to 6 bases. The CDR3, as DNA: TGCAGCGTTGAAGCGACAGATGGCTACACCTTC. Protein sequence: CSVEATDGYTF. Combining the CDR3 with reference TRBV29-1 and TRBJ1-2 gives the whole variable domain SAVISQKPSRDICQRGTSLTIQCQVDSQVTMMFWYRQQPGQSLTLIATANQGSEATYESGFVIDKFPISRPNLTFSTLTVSNMSPEDSSIYLCSVEATDGYTFGSGTRLTVV.

CDR3 residues: CASSLDLAGVPFF. Here the CDR3 DNA reads TGTGCCAGCAGCTTAGACCTAGCGGGAGTTCCGTTCTTC. The chain links TRBV5-6 to TRBJ2-1; 10 bases are a match to TRBD2. Trimming cost V 2 bases and J 15 bases; bases outside gene matches: 8. Germline CDR1 reads SGHDT; CDR2 reads YYEEEE. This CDR3 is 13 amino acids long.

The chain has TRBV19 and TRBJ2-7; 7 bases agree with TRBD1. The CDR3 has 13 amino acids. With 5 bases clipped from V and 2 bases from J, the junction kept 3 bases outside the gene matches. CDR1 is LNHDA and CDR2 is SQIVND in the germline V gene (reference sequence). The chain's CDR3 is CASSVQGPYEQYF. The CDR3 DNA follows: TGTGCCAGTAGTGTACAGGGGCCCTACGAGCAGTACTTC.

The chain is built from TRBV5-6 and TRBJ1-2, with 8 positions matching TRBD1. This CDR3 is built from 13 residues. Germline V gene lookup returns CDR1 SGHDT and CDR2 YYEEEE. J gave up 4 bases and V 4 bases, and 3 bases lay outside the gene matches. CDR3 sequence (DNA): TGTGCCAGCAGCCGAGGACAGGGCTATGGCTACACCTTC. Translation gives CASSRGQGYGYTF.

This clone was counted only a few times. The rearrangement uses TRBV27 and TRBJ2-7; D gene ambiguous. CDR1 is MNHEY and CDR2 is SMNVEV in the germline V gene (reference sequence). This CDR3 is built from 11 residues. Trimming removed 6 bases from V and 3 bases from J, with 6 bases in between. CDR3 in DNA: TGTGCCAGCAGCGGTGACTACGAGCAGTACTTC. This translates into CASSGDYEQYF.

This chain joins TRBV5-1 and TRBJ2-1, with 10 bases matching TRBD2. With V trimmed by 4 bases and J by 7 bases, 14 bases remained unmatched. CDR3 length: 17 residues. The germline CDR1 and CDR2 sequences are SGHRS and YFSETQ. The CDR3 sequence is CASSPSGRTSGFNEQFF. CDR3 bases: TGCGCCAGCAGCCCCTCGGGGAGGACTAGCGGATTTAATGAGCAGTTCTTC.